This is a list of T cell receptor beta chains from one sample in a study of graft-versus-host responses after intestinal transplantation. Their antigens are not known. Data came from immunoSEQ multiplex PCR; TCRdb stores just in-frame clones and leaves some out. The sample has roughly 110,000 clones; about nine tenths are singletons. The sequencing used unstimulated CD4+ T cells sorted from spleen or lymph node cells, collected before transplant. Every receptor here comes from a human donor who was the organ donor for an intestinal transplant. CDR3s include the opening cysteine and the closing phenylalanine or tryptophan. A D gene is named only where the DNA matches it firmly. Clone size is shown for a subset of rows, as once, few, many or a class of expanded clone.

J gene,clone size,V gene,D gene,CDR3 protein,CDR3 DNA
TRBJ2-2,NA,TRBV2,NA,CASRQGPAGELFF,TGTGCCAGCAGACAGGGTCCGGCCGGGGAGCTGTTTTTT
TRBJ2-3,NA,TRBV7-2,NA,CASRKSLAERDTQYF,TGTGCCAGCAGGAAGAGCTTAGCGGAGAGAGATACGCAGTATTTT
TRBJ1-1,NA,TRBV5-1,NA,CASSLGQSNTEAFF,TGCGCCAGCAGCTTGGGGCAATCTAACACTGAAGCTTTCTTT
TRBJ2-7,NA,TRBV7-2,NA,CASSSSAGYEQYF,TGTGCCAGCAGCTCATCCGCCGGTTACGAGCAGTACTTC
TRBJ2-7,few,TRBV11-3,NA,CASSLVYEQYF,TGTGCCAGCAGCTTAGTCTACGAGCAGTACTTC
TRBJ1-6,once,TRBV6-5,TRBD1,CASSWDRGNSPLHF,TGTGCCAGCAGTTGGGACAGGGGCAATTCACCCCTCCACTTT
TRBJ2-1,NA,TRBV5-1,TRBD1,CASSGGTGSYNEQFF,TGCGCCAGCAGCGGTGGGACAGGGTCCTACAATGAGCAGTTCTTC
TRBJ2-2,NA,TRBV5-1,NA,CASSLGHTGELFF,TGCGCCAGCAGCTTGGGACACACCGGGGAGCTGTTTTTT
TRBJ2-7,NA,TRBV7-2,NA,CASSLGLVSSEQYF,TGTGCCAGCAGCTTAGGTCTAGTAAGCTCCGAGCAGTACTTC
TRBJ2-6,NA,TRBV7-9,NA,CASSLESGANVLTF,TGTGCCAGCAGCTTAGAATCTGGGGCCAACGTCCTGACTTTC
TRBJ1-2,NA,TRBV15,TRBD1,CATRLGQGVGGYTF,TGTGCCACCCGCCTTGGCCAGGGGGTTGGTGGCTACACCTTC
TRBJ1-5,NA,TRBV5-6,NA,CASSGSTGNQPQHF,TGTGCCAGCAGCGGGTCGACGGGGAATCAGCCCCAGCATTTT
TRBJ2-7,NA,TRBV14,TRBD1,CASSQNRGPLYEQYF,TGTGCCAGCAGCCAAAACAGGGGGCCCCTCTACGAGCAGTACTTC
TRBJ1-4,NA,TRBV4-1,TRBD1,CASSRSTGLNEKLFF,TGCGCCAGCAGCCGATCGACAGGGTTAAATGAAAAACTGTTTTTT
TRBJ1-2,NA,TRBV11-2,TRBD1,CASSPIPGQGAYTF,TGTGCCAGCAGCCCCATACCTGGACAGGGTGCCTACACCTTC
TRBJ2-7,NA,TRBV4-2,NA,CASSQAGPNYEQYF,TGTGCCAGCAGCCAGGCTGGACCCAACTACGAGCAGTACTTC
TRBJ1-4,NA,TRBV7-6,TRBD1,CASSANPGQGAFSTNEKLFF,TGTGCCAGCAGCGCGAATCCGGGACAGGGGGCGTTCTCAACTAATGAAAAACTGTTTTTT
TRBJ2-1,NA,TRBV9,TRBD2,CASSATTSGSANEQFF,TGTGCCAGCAGCGCCACAACTAGCGGGAGCGCGAATGAGCAGTTCTTC
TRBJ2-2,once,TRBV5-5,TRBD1,CASSLGQGGLFF,TGTGCCAGCAGCTTGGGACAGGGCGGGCTGTTTTTT
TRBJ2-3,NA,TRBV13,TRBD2,CASSLMRERPDTDTQYF,TGTGCCAGCAGCTTAATGCGGGAGCGGCCCGACACAGATACGCAGTATTTT
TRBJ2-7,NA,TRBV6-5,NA,CASSYSPSAVPYF,TGTGCCAGCAGTTACTCGCCTAGCGCCGTGCCGTACTTC
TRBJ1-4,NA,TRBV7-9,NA,CASRPNPKGRRGTNEKLFF,TGTGCCAGCAGACCAAATCCAAAAGGGCGGCGAGGGACTAATGAAAAACTGTTTTTT
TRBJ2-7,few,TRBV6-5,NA,CASSWEGGTYEQYF,TGTGCCAGCAGTTGGGAGGGGGGGACCTACGAGCAGTACTTC
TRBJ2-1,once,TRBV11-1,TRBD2,CASSPGLAKYNEQFF,TGTGCCAGCAGCCCGGGACTAGCGAAATACAATGAGCAGTTCTTC
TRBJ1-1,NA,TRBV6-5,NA,CASSYAGMNTEAFF,TGTGCCAGCAGTTATGCAGGGATGAACACTGAAGCTTTCTTT
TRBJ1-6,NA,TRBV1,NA,CTSYRDLSYNSPLHF,TGCACCAGTTACAGGGACCTCTCCTATAATTCACCCCTCCACTTT
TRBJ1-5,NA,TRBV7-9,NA,CASSPMGGPDQPQHF,TGTGCCAGCAGCCCCATGGGAGGGCCGGATCAGCCCCAGCATTTT
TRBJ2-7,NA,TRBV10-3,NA,CAISDTYEQYF,TGTGCCATCAGTGACACCTACGAGCAGTACTTC
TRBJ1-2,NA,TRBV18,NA,CASSPGGTKNYGYTF,TGTGCCAGCTCACCAGGAGGGACGAAGAACTATGGCTACACCTTC
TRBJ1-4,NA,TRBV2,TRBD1,CASSGTGVEKLFF,TGTGCCAGCAGTGGGACAGGGGTTGAAAAACTGTTTTTT
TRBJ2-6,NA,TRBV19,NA,CASSFEGSGANVLTF,TGTGCCAGTAGTTTTGAGGGCTCTGGGGCCAACGTCCTGACTTTC
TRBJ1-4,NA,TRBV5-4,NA,CASSLAGGTVNEKLFF,TGTGCCAGCAGCTTGGCCGGGGGGACGGTTAATGAAAAACTGTTTTTT
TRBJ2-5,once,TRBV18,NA,CASSPRRLETQYF,TGTGCCAGCTCACCACGGAGATTGGAGACCCAGTACTTC
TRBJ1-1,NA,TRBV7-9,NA,CASSSQGPSTEAFF,TGTGCCAGCAGCTCCCAGGGGCCTAGCACTGAAGCTTTCTTT
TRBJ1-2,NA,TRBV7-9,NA,CASSPGEYYGYTF,TGTGCCAGCAGCCCAGGAGAATACTATGGCTACACCTTC
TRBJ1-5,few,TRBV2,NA,CASRRGNQPQHF,TGTGCCAGCAGGAGGGGGAATCAGCCCCAGCATTTT
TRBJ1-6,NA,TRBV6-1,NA,CASRRDGTDNSPLHF,TGTGCCAGCAGGCGCGATGGGACGGATAATTCACCCCTCCACTTT
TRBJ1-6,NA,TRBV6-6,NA,CASGRALNSPLHF,TGTGCCAGCGGGAGGGCTCTGAATTCACCCCTCCACTTT
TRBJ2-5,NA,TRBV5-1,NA,CASRQYQETQYF,TGCGCCAGCAGGCAATACCAAGAGACCCAGTACTTC
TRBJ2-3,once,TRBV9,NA,CASSARDTQYF,TGTGCCAGCAGCGCTCGAGATACGCAGTATTTT
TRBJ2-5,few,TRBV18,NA,CASSPPDRETQYF,TGTGCCAGCTCACCACCGGACCGGGAGACCCAGTACTTC